Following are 25 T cell receptor beta chains from one sample sequenced in a study of T cell responses to AZD1222 COVID-19 vaccine. Profiled with immunoSEQ multiplex PCR; TCRdb holds only in-frame clones, not every one. The sample consists of more than 50,000 clones, 80% to 90% of them appearing once. This specimen was peripheral blood, taken 28 days after the second AZD1222 dose. All receptors come from an adult who received the AZD1222 COVID-19 vaccine.

In nucleotides, the CDR3 is TGTGCCAGCAGCTTGGGGGGGAGCAATCAGCCCCAGCATTTT. Its protein product is CASSLGGSNQPQHF. The rearrangement joins TRBV5-4 to TRBJ1-5; weak D call: TRBD1 (5 bases). The CDR3 totals 14 residues. Germline CDR1 reads SGHNT; CDR2 reads YYREEE (reference sequence). V was clipped by 0 bases and J by 1 base, with 5 bases between them.

The chain combines TRBV28 with TRBJ2-1; D unclear. CDR1 is MDHEN and CDR2 is SYDVKM in the germline V gene. The CDR3 contains 12 residues. The V end lost 5 bases, the J end lost 7 bases, and 9 bases lay between the germline ends. The CDR3 is CASSGSFNEQFF. The CDR3 DNA sequence: TGTGCCAGCAGTGGGTCTTTTAATGAGCAGTTCTTC.

The chain carries TRBV2 and TRBJ2-3; the match to TRBD2 covers 12 bases. The V gene's germline CDR1 is SNHLY and CDR2 FYNNEI. After removal of 6 bases from V and 2 bases from J, the junction contained 6 bases not matched to a gene. The CDR3 has 16 amino acids. The CDR3 DNA reads as TGTGCCAGCAGCGCGGGACTAGCGGGCTTCACAGATACGCAGTATTTT. Translated: CASSAGLAGFTDTQYF.

This sequence joins TRBV6-6 and TRBJ1-5; D not resolved. Germline values: CDR1 MNHNY, CDR2 SVGAGI (reference sequence). V lost 2 bases and J 5 bases, leaving 4 bases between the germline ends. This CDR3 has 12 residues. This chain's CDR3 is CASSYLYQPQHF. In nucleotides, the CDR3 is TGTGCCAGCAGTTACCTATATCAGCCCCAGCATTTT.

The chain is built from TRBV20-1 and TRBJ1-6; D is perhaps TRBD1 (6 bases). CDR3 length: 11 residues. Per germline, CDR1 DFQATT and CDR2 SNEGSKA (reference sequence). V lost 4 bases to trimming and J lost 12 bases, with 10 bases between them. For the CDR3, the DNA is TGCAGTGCTATACGACAGGTACCCCTCCACTTT. Translation: CSAIRQVPLHF.

This clone was recorded once. The chain links TRBV12-3 or TRBV12-4 to TRBJ2-7; a possible D gene is TRBD2 (5 bases). Deletions cut 1 base from V and 6 bases from J, with 7 bases between. This CDR3 contains 12 residues. The CDR3 DNA reads as TGTGCCAGCAGTTTAGGGGCGGGCGAGCAGTACTTC. It specifies CASSLGAGEQYF.

The rearrangement joins TRBV2 to TRBJ2-7, with a weak D call TRBD2 (6 bases). Trimming removed 4 bases at V and 0 bases at J, with 16 bases between. From germline, CDR1 is SNHLY and CDR2 FYNNEI. The CDR3 has 16 amino acids. CDR3 DNA sequence: TGTGCCAGCAGTGGGGGCCTAGCGCCGAGCTCCTACGAGCAGTACTTC. Translated, it gives CASSGGLAPSSYEQYF.

The CDR3: CASSIPTRSGELFF. CDR3 DNA sequence: TGCGCCAGCAGCATACCCACCAGGTCCGGGGAGCTGTTTTTT. The chain employs TRBV5-1 and TRBJ2-2; no reliable D call. Trimming cost V 4 bases and J 6 bases, with 13 bases left between them. The CDR3 extends over 14 amino acids. Per the germline V gene, CDR1 is SGHRS and CDR2 is YFSETQ.

The chain is built from TRBV19 and TRBJ1-5; 7 nucleotides agree with TRBD1. The germline V gene encodes CDR1 LNHDA and CDR2 SQIVND (reference sequence). This CDR3 comprises 15 residues. The J segment lost 6 bases and the V segment lost 3 bases, leaving 8 bases of the junction unmatched. The CDR3 DNA sequence: TGTGCCAGTAGTATGGAGGGGGCCGCGGGTCAGCCCCAGCATTTT. The encoded protein is CASSMEGAAGQPQHF.

This clone was detected only once. V and J are TRBV28 and TRBJ1-5, with D possibly being TRBD1 (5 bases). The V and J ends lost 3 bases and 3 bases respectively, with 12 bases between them. This CDR3 is 15 amino acids long. CDR1 is MDHEN and CDR2 is SYDVKM in the germline V gene. In DNA, the CDR3 is TGTGCCAGCAGTTTCGGCCGGGGGTACAATCAGCCCCAGCATTTT. Protein product: CASSFGRGYNQPQHF. The full variable domain, rest sourced from reference TRBV28 and TRBJ1-5, is DVKVTQSSRYLVKRTGEKVFLECVQDMDHENMFWYRQDPGLGLRLIYFSYDVKMKEKGDIPEGYSVSREKKERFSLILESASTNQTSMYLCASSFGRGYNQPQHFGDGTRLSIL.

The chain links TRBV5-1 to TRBJ2-7; TRBD2 aligns across 7 bases. The junction had 14 bases not matched to a gene; V was cut back by 6 bases and J by 5 bases. CDR1 and CDR2 (germline): SGHRS, YFSETQ. This CDR3 contains 15 residues. This chain's CDR3 is CASTIAGQRNDEQYF. CDR3 DNA sequence: TGCGCCAGCACTATAGCGGGTCAGCGTAACGACGAGCAGTACTTC.

This clone has a handful of counts. This sequence joins TRBV28 and TRBJ2-4, with no clear D. Germline CDR1 MDHEN, CDR2 SYDVKM. The CDR3 is 15 amino acids. V shed 5 bases and J shed 0 bases, with 11 bases lying between them. CDR3 protein: CASSPTGTAKNIQYF. The CDR3 nucleotides read TGTGCCAGCAGTCCCACGGGCACAGCCAAAAACATTCAGTACTTC.

The rearrangement links TRBV2 to TRBJ2-7; D is uncertain. V shed 6 bases and J shed 9 bases, with 12 bases lying between them. Germline assignment: CDR1 SNHLY and CDR2 FYNNEI. This CDR3 contains 11 residues. The CDR3 DNA reads TGTGCCAGCAGGTTGGCCCTAGGGCAGTACTTC. It yields the protein CASRLALGQYF.

The chain couples TRBV2 to TRBJ2-1, with no clear D. Trimming pared 2 bases from V and 4 bases from J, leaving 6 bases between. The CDR3 sequence is 13 residues long. Per the germline V gene, CDR1 is SNHLY and CDR2 is FYNNEI. This chain's CDR3 is CASSELGYNEQFF. DNA of the CDR3: TGTGCCAGCAGTGAATTGGGGTACAATGAGCAGTTCTTC.

The chain has TRBV18 and TRBJ1-1, with D possibly matching TRBD1 (5 bases). The CDR3 spans 15 residues. The germline V gene encodes CDR1 KGHSH and CDR2 LQKENI. V was pared by 2 bases and J by 4 bases, with 14 bases between. The CDR3: CASSPITGLGTEAFF. The CDR3 DNA sequence: TGTGCCAGCTCACCAATTACAGGTCTAGGCACTGAAGCTTTCTTT.

The rearrangement joins TRBV5-1 to TRBJ2-5, with 14 bases that match TRBD2. Per germline, CDR1 SGHRS and CDR2 YFSETQ. V was pared by 3 bases and J by 8 bases, with 6 bases of the junction left unmatched. The CDR3 length is 15 residues. The CDR3 nucleotides read TGCGCCAGCAGCTGGGGACTAGCGGGAGCCTCTACCCAGTACTTC. Translation: CASSWGLAGASTQYF.

V gene TRBV28 combines with J gene TRBJ2-2, with D tentatively TRBD1 or TRBD2 (5 bases each). Germline V gene lookup returns CDR1 MDHEN and CDR2 SYDVKM. Between the trimmed V and J ends, which lost 2 bases and 4 bases, there was a span of 11 bases. This CDR3 is built from 15 residues. The CDR3 is CASSLGGVSTGELFF. CDR3 nucleotide sequence: TGTGCCAGCAGTTTAGGGGGAGTGTCCACCGGGGAGCTGTTTTTT.

V and J are TRBV7-3 and TRBJ2-1; maybe TRBD2 (5 bases). The CDR3 runs to 15 residues. Trimming removed 2 bases at V and 2 bases at J, with 10 bases between. From germline, CDR1 is SGHTA and CDR2 FQGTGA. The CDR3 is CASSLEAAPYNEQFF. CDR3 in DNA: TGTGCCAGCAGCTTAGAAGCGGCCCCCTACAATGAGCAGTTCTTC.

The V call is TRBV2, the J call TRBJ2-2, with D tentatively TRBD1 (6 bases). Germline V lookup: CDR1 SNHLY, CDR2 FYNNEI. CDR3 length: 15 amino acids. Trimming cost V 3 bases and J 4 bases, with 12 bases left between them. The CDR3 DNA follows: TGTGCCAGCAGTGACCCAGGGGCACGCACCGGGGAGCTGTTTTTT. It encodes CASSDPGARTGELFF.

The V call is TRBV27, the J call TRBJ2-2; D perhaps matches TRBD2 (6 bases). V was trimmed by 5 bases and J by 4 bases, leaving 11 bases between them. CDR1 is MNHEY and CDR2 is SMNVEV in the germline V gene (reference sequence). This CDR3 spans 14 amino acids. The CDR3 DNA is TGTGCCAGCAGTCCGTCCGGGGGCACCGGGGAGCTGTTTTTT. It yields the protein CASSPSGGTGELFF.

CDR3 sequence reads: CASSYSASGANVLTF. In DNA form, the CDR3 reads TGTGCCAGCAGTTACTCCGCCTCTGGGGCCAACGTCCTGACTTTC. This chain joins TRBV6-5 and TRBJ2-6; D not resolved. The CDR3 runs 15 residues. CDR1 is MNHEY and CDR2 is SVGAGI in the germline V gene. The V end lost 0 bases, the J end lost 0 bases, and 3 bases lay between the germline ends.

The chain carries TRBV6-5 and TRBJ1-2, with 11 bases matching TRBD1. The CDR3 length is 15 residues. CDR1 and CDR2 (germline): MNHEY, SVGAGI. V lost 0 bases to trimming and J lost 7 bases; unmatched junction nucleotides: 4. CDR3 sequence (DNA): TGTGCCAGCAGTTACTCGACTGGACAGGGGGCTGGCTACACCTTC. Residues: CASSYSTGQGAGYTF.

This chain connects TRBV28 to TRBJ1-6; TRBD1 is a possible D gene (5 bases). V lost 8 bases and J lost 0, with 11 bases in between. Germline CDR1 reads MDHEN; CDR2 reads SYDVKM. The CDR3 consists of 15 residues. CDR3 protein: CASVAGSSYNSPLHF. As DNA, the CDR3 is TGTGCCAGCGTTGCAGGGAGCTCCTATAATTCACCCCTCCACTTT.

The gene calls are TRBV18 and TRBJ2-3; perhaps TRBD2 as D (5 bases). The ends were cut back, 5 bases at V and 6 bases at J, with 18 bases in the middle. The CDR3 sequence is 15 residues long. Germline V CDR1 and CDR2: KGHSH, LQKENI. This chain's CDR3 is CASSGGPLREDTQYF. CDR3 bases: TGTGCCAGCTCAGGCGGGCCGTTGAGGGAGGATACGCAGTATTTT.

There are a few counts of this clone. V and J are TRBV9 and TRBJ1-1; D not certain. The V gene lost 0 bases and the J gene lost 0 bases, with 6 bases spanning the gap. This CDR3 is 14 amino acids long. The germline CDR1 and CDR2 sequences are SGDLS and YYNGEE. CDR3 nucleotide sequence: TGTGCCAGCAGCGTAGGGGGTATGAACACTGAAGCTTTCTTT. As protein: CASSVGGMNTEAFF.